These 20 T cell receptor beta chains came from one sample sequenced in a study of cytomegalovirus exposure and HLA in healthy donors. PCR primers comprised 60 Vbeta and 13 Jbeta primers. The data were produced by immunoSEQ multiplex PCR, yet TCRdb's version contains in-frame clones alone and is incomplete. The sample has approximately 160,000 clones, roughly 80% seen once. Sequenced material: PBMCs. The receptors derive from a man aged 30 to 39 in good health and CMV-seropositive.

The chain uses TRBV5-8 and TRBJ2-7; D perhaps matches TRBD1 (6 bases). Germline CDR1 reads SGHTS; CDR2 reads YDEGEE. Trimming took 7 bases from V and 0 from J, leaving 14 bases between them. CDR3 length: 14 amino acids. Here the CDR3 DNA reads TGTGCCAGCGTTCCGGGACAAGCCTCCTACGAGCAGTACTTC. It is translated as CASVPGQASYEQYF.

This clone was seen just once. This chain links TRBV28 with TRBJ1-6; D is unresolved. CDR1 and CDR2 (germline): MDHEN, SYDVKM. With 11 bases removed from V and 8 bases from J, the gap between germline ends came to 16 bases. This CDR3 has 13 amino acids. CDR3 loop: CACNGFRDSPLHF. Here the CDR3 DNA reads TGTGCCTGCAACGGATTCCGGGATTCACCCCTCCACTTT.

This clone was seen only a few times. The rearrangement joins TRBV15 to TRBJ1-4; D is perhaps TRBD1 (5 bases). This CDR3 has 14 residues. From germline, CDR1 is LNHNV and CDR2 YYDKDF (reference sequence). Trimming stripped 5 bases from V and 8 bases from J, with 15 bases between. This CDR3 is CATSFRQRGEKLFF. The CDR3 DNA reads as TGTGCCACCAGCTTTAGACAGCGAGGCGAAAAACTGTTTTTT.

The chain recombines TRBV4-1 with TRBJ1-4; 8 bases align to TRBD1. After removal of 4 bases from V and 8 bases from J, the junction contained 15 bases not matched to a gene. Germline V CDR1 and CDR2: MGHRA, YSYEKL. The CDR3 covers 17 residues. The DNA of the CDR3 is TGCGCCAGCAGCCTTACCCCCTTCGGGACAGGACCCGAAAAACTGTTTTTT. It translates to CASSLTPFGTGPEKLFF.

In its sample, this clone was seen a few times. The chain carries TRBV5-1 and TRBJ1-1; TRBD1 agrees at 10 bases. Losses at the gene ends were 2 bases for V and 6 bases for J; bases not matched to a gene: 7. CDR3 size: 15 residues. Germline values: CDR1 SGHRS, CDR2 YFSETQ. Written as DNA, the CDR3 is TGCGCCAGCAGCTTAACCGGGACAGGGGCGGCTGAAGCTTTCTTT. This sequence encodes CASSLTGTGAAEAFF.

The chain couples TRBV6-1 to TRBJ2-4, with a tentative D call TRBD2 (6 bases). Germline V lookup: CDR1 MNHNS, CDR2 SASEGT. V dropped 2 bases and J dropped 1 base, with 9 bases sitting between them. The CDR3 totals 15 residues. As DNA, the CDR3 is TGTGCCAGCAGTGAATGGGGGGAGGCCAAAAACATTCAGTACTTC. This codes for CASSEWGEAKNIQYF.

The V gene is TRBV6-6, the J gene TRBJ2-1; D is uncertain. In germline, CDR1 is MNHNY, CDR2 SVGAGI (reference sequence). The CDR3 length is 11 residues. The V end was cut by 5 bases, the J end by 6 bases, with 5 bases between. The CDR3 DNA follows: TGTGCCAGCAGTCCACTCAATGAGCAGTTCTTC. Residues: CASSPLNEQFF.

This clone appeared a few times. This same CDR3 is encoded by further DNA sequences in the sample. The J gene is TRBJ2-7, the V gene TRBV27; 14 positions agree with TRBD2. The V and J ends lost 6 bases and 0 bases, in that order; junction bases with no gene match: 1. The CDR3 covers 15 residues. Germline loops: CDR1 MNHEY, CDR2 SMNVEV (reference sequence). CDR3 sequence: CASRGTSGSSYEQYF. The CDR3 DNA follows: TGTGCCAGCAGAGGGACTAGCGGGAGCTCCTACGAGCAGTACTTC.

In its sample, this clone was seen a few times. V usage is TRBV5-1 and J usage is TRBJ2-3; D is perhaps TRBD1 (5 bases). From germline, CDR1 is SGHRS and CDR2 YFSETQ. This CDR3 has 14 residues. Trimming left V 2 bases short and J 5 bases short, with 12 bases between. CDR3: CASSFEGVGDTQYF. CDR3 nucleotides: TGCGCCAGCAGCTTTGAAGGGGTTGGAGATACGCAGTATTTT. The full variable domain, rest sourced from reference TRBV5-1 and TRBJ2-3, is KAGVTQTPRYLIKTRGQQVTLSCSPISGHRSVSWYQQTPGQGLQFLFEYFSETQRNKGNFPGRFSGRQFSNSRSEMNVSTLELGDSALYLCASSFEGVGDTQYFGPGTRLTVL.

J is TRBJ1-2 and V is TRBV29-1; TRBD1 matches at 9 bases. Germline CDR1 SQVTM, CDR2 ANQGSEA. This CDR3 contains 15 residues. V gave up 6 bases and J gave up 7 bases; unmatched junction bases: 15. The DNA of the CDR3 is TGCAGCGTCTCCACTCGGACAGGGGTGGATTTTGGCTACACCTTC. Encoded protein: CSVSTRTGVDFGYTF.

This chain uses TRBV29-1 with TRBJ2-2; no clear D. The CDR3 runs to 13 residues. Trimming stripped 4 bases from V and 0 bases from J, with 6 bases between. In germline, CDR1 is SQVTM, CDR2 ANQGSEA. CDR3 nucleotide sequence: TGCAGCGTTGGGCAGGCGAACACCGGGGAGCTGTTTTTT. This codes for CSVGQANTGELFF.

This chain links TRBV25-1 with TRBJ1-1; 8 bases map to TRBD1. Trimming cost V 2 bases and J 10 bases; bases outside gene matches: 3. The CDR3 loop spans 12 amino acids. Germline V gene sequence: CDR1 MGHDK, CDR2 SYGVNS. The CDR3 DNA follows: TGTGCCAGCAGTGAAGGGGACAGGTCAGCTTTCTTT. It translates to CASSEGDRSAFF.

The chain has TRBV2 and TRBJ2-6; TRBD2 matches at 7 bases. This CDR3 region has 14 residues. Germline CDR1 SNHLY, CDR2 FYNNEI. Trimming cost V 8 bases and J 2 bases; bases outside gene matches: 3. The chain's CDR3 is CASLGGAGANVLTF. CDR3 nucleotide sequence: TGTGCCAGCCTTGGGGGGGCTGGGGCCAACGTCCTGACTTTC.

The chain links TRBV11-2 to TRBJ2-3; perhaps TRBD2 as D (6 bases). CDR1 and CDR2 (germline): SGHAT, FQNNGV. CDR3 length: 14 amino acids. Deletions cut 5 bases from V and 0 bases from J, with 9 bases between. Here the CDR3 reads CASSPSGSTDTQYF. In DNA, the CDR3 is TGTGCCAGCAGCCCGAGCGGGAGCACAGATACGCAGTATTTT.

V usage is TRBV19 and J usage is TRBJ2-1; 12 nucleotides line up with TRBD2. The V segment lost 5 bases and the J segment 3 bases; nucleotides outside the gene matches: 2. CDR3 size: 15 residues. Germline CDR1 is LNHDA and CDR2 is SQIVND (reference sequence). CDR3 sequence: CASSLTSGGYNEQFF. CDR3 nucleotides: TGTGCCAGTAGTTTGACTAGCGGGGGCTACAATGAGCAGTTCTTC.

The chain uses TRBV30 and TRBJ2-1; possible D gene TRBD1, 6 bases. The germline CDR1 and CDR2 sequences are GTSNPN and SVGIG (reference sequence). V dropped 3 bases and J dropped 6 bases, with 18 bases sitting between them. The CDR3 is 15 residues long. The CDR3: CAWSGHTDRFNEQFF. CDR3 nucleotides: TGTGCCTGGAGCGGACACACAGACAGGTTCAATGAGCAGTTCTTC.

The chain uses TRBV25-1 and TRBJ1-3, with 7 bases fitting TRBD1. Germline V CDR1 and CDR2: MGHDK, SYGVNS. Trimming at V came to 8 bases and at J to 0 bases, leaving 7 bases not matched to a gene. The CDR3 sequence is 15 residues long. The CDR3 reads CASGDRASSGNTIYF. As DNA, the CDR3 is TGTGCCAGCGGCGACAGGGCGAGCTCTGGAAACACCATATATTTT.

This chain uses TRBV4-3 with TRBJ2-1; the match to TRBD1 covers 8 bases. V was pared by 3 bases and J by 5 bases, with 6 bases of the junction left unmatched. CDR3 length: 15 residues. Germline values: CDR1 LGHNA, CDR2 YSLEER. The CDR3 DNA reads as TGCGCCAGCAGCCATGGGACAGGAGCCAACAATGAGCAGTTCTTC. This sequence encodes CASSHGTGANNEQFF.

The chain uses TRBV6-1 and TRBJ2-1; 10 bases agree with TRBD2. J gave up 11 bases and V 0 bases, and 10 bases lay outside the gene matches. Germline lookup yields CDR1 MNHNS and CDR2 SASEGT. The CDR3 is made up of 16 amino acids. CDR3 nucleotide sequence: TGTGCCAGCAGTGAAGCGGTCACCGGGACTAGCGATAAGCAGTTCTTC. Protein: CASSEAVTGTSDKQFF.

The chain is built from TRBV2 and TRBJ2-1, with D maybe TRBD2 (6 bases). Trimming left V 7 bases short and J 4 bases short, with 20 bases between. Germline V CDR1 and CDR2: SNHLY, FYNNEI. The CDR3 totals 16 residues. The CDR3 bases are TGTGCCAGCACGGGGGAAAACCTTATCGGGTACAATGAGCAGTTCTTC. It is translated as CASTGENLIGYNEQFF.